Below, 29 T cell receptor beta chains from the same sample are listed, as sequenced in a study of T cells in Graves' hyperthyroidism and ophthalmopathy. RNA transcripts were the template for amplifying TCR beta CDR3 regions. HTBI primers were the set used in a first-round RT-PCR of the TCR CDR3. A single record per CDR3 protein comes from TCRdb applying MiXCR to the multiplex PCR reads. The repertoire has 300,000 to 450,000 distinct CDR3 sequences, around 25% of them found once; the top ten carry roughly 80%. Material for sequencing was blood. Every receptor here comes from a man aged 50 to 60 with Graves' hyperthyroidism.

This clonotype occurred a few times. CDR3 amino acids: CASSLQGNQPQHF. DNA for the CDR3: TGTGCCAGCTCACTACAGGGAAATCAGCCCCAGCATTTT. The V call is TRBV18, the J call TRBJ1-5; tentatively, D is TRBD1 (6 bases). Trimming pared 4 bases from V and 4 bases from J, leaving 8 bases between. The germline gives CDR1 KGHSH, CDR2 LQKENI. The CDR3 has 13 amino acids.

This chain joins TRBV6-1 and TRBJ2-1; D not certain. This CDR3 has 15 amino acids. Trimming stripped 1 base from V and 0 bases from J, with 7 bases between. Germline loops: CDR1 MNHNS, CDR2 SASEGT. The CDR3 region has the DNA TGTGCCAGCAGTGAAGGGCAGAGCTCCTACAATGAGCAGTTCTTC. This gives the protein CASSEGQSSYNEQFF.

This clonotype was counted between two and nine times. The rearrangement joins TRBV20-1 to TRBJ1-2; perhaps TRBD1 as D (6 bases). V was pared by 5 bases and J by 3 bases, with 19 bases between. The CDR3 runs to 15 residues. Germline CDR1 is DFQATT and CDR2 is SNEGSKA (reference sequence). For the CDR3, the DNA is TGCAGTGCTCAACACTTAGCAGGGGAGGACTATGGCTACACCTTC. This encodes CSAQHLAGEDYGYTF.

The rearrangement links TRBV11-3 to TRBJ2-7; 7 positions agree with TRBD2. V was clipped by 5 bases and J by 4 bases; unmatched bases: 5. This CDR3 contains 13 residues. Looked up from germline, CDR1 is SGHNT and CDR2 is YENEEA. The CDR3 DNA reads as TGTGCCAGCAGCGGCGCTAGCGGATACGAGCAGTACTTC. This codes for CASSGASGYEQYF.

This clonotype was observed at least ten times. J is TRBJ2-3 and V is TRBV7-8; D is unclear. The CDR3 runs 15 residues. V was trimmed by 2 bases and J by 0 bases, leaving 9 bases between them. CDR1 is SGHVS and CDR2 is FQNEAQ in the germline V gene. Here the CDR3 DNA reads TGTGCCAGCAGCTTACTCTCTGTTAGCACAGATACGCAGTATTTT. Its translation is CASSLLSVSTDTQYF. The full variable domain, rest sourced from reference TRBV7-8 and TRBJ2-3, is GAGVSQSPRYKVAKRGQDVALRCDPISGHVSLFWYQQALGQGPEFLTYFQNEAQLDKSGLPSDRFFAERPEGSVSTLKIQRTQQEDSAVYLCASSLLSVSTDTQYFGPGTRLTVL.

The V call is TRBV12-3 or TRBV12-4, the J call TRBJ1-3; D unclear. This CDR3 region has 14 residues. Trimming pared 5 bases from V and 1 base from J, leaving 9 bases between. The CDR3: CASSTTWSGNTIYF. CDR3 bases: TGTGCCAGCAGTACCACTTGGTCTGGAAACACCATATATTTT.

As for this clonotype: This may arise from a read error, as a much more abundant clone is one base away. CDR3 in DNA: TGTGCCAGCAGTTTGGACAAGAACACTGAAGCTTTCTTT. Its translation: CASSLDKNTEAFF. The V gene is TRBV27, the J gene TRBJ1-1; TRBD1 is a possible D gene (5 bases). Trimming stripped 3 bases from V and 1 base from J, with 6 bases between. Germline V lookup: CDR1 MNHEY, CDR2 SMNVEV (reference sequence). This CDR3 spans 13 amino acids.

This clonotype is a singleton in its sample. V is TRBV4-1 and J is TRBJ1-3; maybe TRBD1 (5 bases). Germline loops: CDR1 MGHRA, CDR2 YSYEKL. The ends were cut back, 2 bases at V and 3 bases at J, with 11 bases in the middle. The CDR3 is 15 amino acids. The CDR3 coding sequence is TGCGCCAGCAGCCAACTTGGGACGGTTGGAAACACCATATATTTT. This sequence encodes CASSQLGTVGNTIYF.

This clonotype has just a few counts. V usage is TRBV10-3 and J usage is TRBJ2-5; TRBD1 agrees at 8 bases. Germline V CDR1 and CDR2: ENHRY, SYGVKD. V lost 6 bases and J lost 5; bases outside the gene matches: 8. The CDR3 runs 14 residues. This CDR3 reads CAIRAGTGLETQYF. As DNA, the CDR3 is TGTGCCATCAGGGCCGGGACAGGTCTTGAGACCCAGTACTTC.

Regarding this clonotype: A much larger clone sits a single nucleotide away, making a read error possible. The rearrangement uses TRBV5-1 and TRBJ2-1, with D perhaps matching TRBD1 (5 bases). Germline V lookup: CDR1 SGHRS, CDR2 YFSETQ. The CDR3 totals 14 residues. The ends were cut back, 5 bases at V and 9 bases at J, with 18 bases in the middle. The CDR3, as DNA: TGCGCCAGCAGGCAAGGGGCGGCAGACAGTGAGCAGTTCTTC. It is translated as CASRQGAADSEQFF.

In its sample, this clonotype was seen a few times. The chain joins TRBV3-1 to TRBJ2-2, with 11 bases aligning to TRBD2. Germline values: CDR1 LGHDT, CDR2 YNNKEL (reference sequence). V shed 2 bases, J shed 0 bases, and the junction held 8 bases outside the gene matches. There are 19 residues in the CDR3. The CDR3 reads CASSQFLPSGRTNTGELFF. CDR3 sequence (DNA): TGTGCCAGCAGCCAATTCCTTCCTAGCGGGAGGACGAACACCGGGGAGCTGTTTTTT.

This sequence joins TRBV11-2 and TRBJ2-2; D unresolved. The CDR3 spans 12 residues. Looked up from germline, CDR1 is SGHAT and CDR2 is FQNNGV. V lost 8 bases and J 5 bases, leaving 9 bases between the germline ends. CDR3: CASPEWTGELFF. The CDR3 DNA sequence: TGTGCCAGCCCTGAGTGGACCGGGGAGCTGTTTTTT.

The sample holds a few counts of this clonotype. The gene calls are TRBV12-3 or TRBV12-4 and TRBJ2-1, with 9 bases aligning to TRBD2. This CDR3 has 21 amino acids. The ends lost 3 bases at V and 4 bases at J; junction bases unmatched: 22. In DNA form, the CDR3 reads TGTGCCAGCAGTTTGTCCCCGGGGCCACCTTCAGCGGGAGGACCTTACAATGAGCAGTTCTTC. As protein: CASSLSPGPPSAGGPYNEQFF.

The chain couples TRBV10-3 to TRBJ2-2; D is perhaps TRBD1 (7 bases). Per the germline V gene, CDR1 is ENHRY and CDR2 is SYGVKD. This CDR3 contains 16 residues. Trimming cost V 7 bases and J 0 bases, with 15 bases left between them. The CDR3 nucleotides read TGTGCCATCACTCGACAGGGAGGTTCGAACACCGGGGAGCTGTTTTTT. Its translation is CAITRQGGSNTGELFF.

J is TRBJ2-3 and V is TRBV5-1; TRBD2 agrees at 10 bases. Germline assignment: CDR1 SGHRS and CDR2 YFSETQ. The ends lost 4 bases at V and 10 bases at J; junction bases unmatched: 12. This CDR3 comprises 15 residues. This CDR3 reads CASSPEVAGGHAQYF. The CDR3 coding sequence is TGCGCCAGCAGCCCCGAAGTAGCGGGAGGTCATGCGCAGTATTTT.

This clonotype has more than one count but fewer than ten. The chain uses TRBV6-5 and TRBJ2-5; no reliable D call. Trimming pared 2 bases from V and 1 base from J, leaving 11 bases between. The CDR3 loop spans 15 amino acids. Germline V gene lookup returns CDR1 MNHEY and CDR2 SVGAGI. The CDR3 sequence: CASSYPSSGQETQYF. CDR3 nucleotide sequence: TGTGCCAGCAGTTACCCCTCTAGTGGCCAAGAGACCCAGTACTTC.

V usage is TRBV28 and J usage is TRBJ1-2, with D tentatively TRBD1 (5 bases). CDR1 is MDHEN, CDR2 SYDVKM, per germline. The CDR3 totals 14 residues. V dropped 3 bases and J dropped 1 base, with 9 bases sitting between them. The chain's CDR3 is CASSLGPHNYGYTF. The CDR3 DNA is TGTGCCAGCAGTTTGGGACCGCATAACTATGGCTACACCTTC.

This clonotype has ten or more counts. V usage is TRBV7-9 and J usage is TRBJ2-5; D not certain. CDR1 and CDR2 (germline): SEHNR, FQNEAQ (reference sequence). The V and J ends lost 2 bases and 2 bases respectively, with 9 bases between them. The CDR3 extends over 14 amino acids. CDR3 nucleotide sequence: TGTGCCAGCAGCTTAAAGACATTTCAAGAGACCCAGTACTTC. It specifies CASSLKTFQETQYF.

The J gene is TRBJ2-7, the V gene TRBV7-3; maybe TRBD2 (6 bases). The V and J ends lost 5 bases and 7 bases respectively, with 21 bases between them. The CDR3 is 15 residues long. Germline values: CDR1 SGHTA, CDR2 FQGTGA. In DNA, the CDR3 is TGTGCCAGCAGCCAAGGTGGGGGGAAGAGAAGTGAGCAGTACTTC. Protein: CASSQGGGKRSEQYF.

This clonotype has just a few counts. The CDR3 bases are TGCGCCAGCAGCATGGGACAGGCTCTGGAGCAGTACTTC. It translates to CASSMGQALEQYF. The chain is built from TRBV5-1 and TRBJ2-7; 8 positions agree with TRBD1. CDR3 length equals 13 residues. The junction had 7 bases not matched to a gene; V was cut back by 4 bases and J by 7 bases. The germline gives CDR1 SGHRS, CDR2 YFSETQ.

The CDR3 nucleotides read TGTGCCATCAGTGCGGGCAGCCTTAATGAAAAACTGTTTTTT. Amino acids: CAISAGSLNEKLFF. The V and J genes are TRBV10-3 and TRBJ1-4; D gene unclear. CDR1 ENHRY and CDR2 SYGVKD come from the germline V gene. The CDR3 consists of 14 residues. Trimming left V 4 bases short and J 4 bases short, with 10 bases between.

The chain links TRBV5-6 to TRBJ1-4; D is ambiguous. The CDR3 extends over 13 amino acids. V shed 4 bases and J shed 3 bases, with 7 bases lying between them. In germline, CDR1 is SGHDT, CDR2 YYEEEE. CDR3 in amino acids: CASSISANEKLFF. The CDR3 DNA is TGTGCCAGCAGCATCTCCGCTAATGAAAAACTGTTTTTT.

The table lists this clonotype with a few counts. The chain carries TRBV19 and TRBJ1-5; D perhaps matches TRBD1 (5 bases). In germline, CDR1 is LNHDA, CDR2 SQIVND (reference sequence). CDR3 length equals 15 residues. V was trimmed by 5 bases and J by 0 bases, leaving 11 bases between them. This chain's CDR3 is CASSWGIYSNQPQHF. The DNA of the CDR3 is TGTGCCAGTAGTTGGGGGATTTATAGCAATCAGCCCCAGCATTTT.

About this clonotype: This may arise from a read error, as a much more abundant clone is one base away. The conserved phenylalanine or tryptophan normally closing the CDR3 is absent here, so this likely arose from a read error. The rearrangement uses TRBV18 and TRBJ2-5, with D perhaps matching TRBD1 (5 bases). Per germline, CDR1 KGHSH and CDR2 LQKENI. The CDR3 has 14 amino acids. Between the trimmed V and J ends, which lost 3 bases and 0 bases, there was a span of 8 bases. The CDR3, as DNA: TGTGCCAGCTCACCCCAGGGTAACCAAGAGACCCAGTACCTC. Translated, it gives CASSPQGNQETQYL.

The V and J genes are TRBV5-1 and TRBJ2-5; D perhaps matches TRBD2 (5 bases). The CDR3 contains 14 residues. V dropped 3 bases and J dropped 3 bases, with 12 bases sitting between them. The V gene's germline CDR1 is SGHRS and CDR2 YFSETQ. CDR3 in DNA: TGCGCCAGCAGCTCCCTGAGCGGAGAAGAGACCCAGTACTTC. Translation gives CASSSLSGEETQYF.

The table lists this clonotype with many counts. The V gene is TRBV29-1, the J gene TRBJ2-2, with D hard to call. The CDR3 is 12 amino acids. Trimming cost V 1 base and J 7 bases, with 7 bases left between them. Germline CDR1 is SQVTM and CDR2 is ANQGSEA. The CDR3 DNA reads TGCAGCGTTGAAGGGGCAAACGGGGAGCTGTTTTTT. Translation: CSVEGANGELFF.

V is TRBV19 and J is TRBJ2-3, with 7 bases identical to TRBD1. Germline V gene sequence: CDR1 LNHDA, CDR2 SQIVND (reference sequence). The CDR3 totals 16 residues. J gave up 4 bases and V 5 bases, and 12 bases lay outside the gene matches. CDR3 DNA sequence: TGTGCCAGTAGTCAATCAGGGGGTCTCTGGGCAGATACGCAGTATTTT. It codes for CASSQSGGLWADTQYF.

This clonotype was found a few times. This chain connects TRBV4-1 to TRBJ2-7, with D possibly being TRBD1 (5 bases). Germline assignment: CDR1 MGHRA and CDR2 YSYEKL. V was shortened by 0 bases and J by 5 bases, with 8 bases between the two germline ends. The CDR3 spans 13 residues. The CDR3 DNA is TGCGCCAGCAGCCAAGATTGGGGCCACGAGCAGTACTTC. Translating it yields CASSQDWGHEQYF.

The CDR3 region has the DNA TGCAGTGCTAGTCTAGCCAAAAACATTCAGTACTTC. Encoded protein: CSASLAKNIQYF. This chain connects TRBV20-1 to TRBJ2-4; unclear D gene. CDR1 and CDR2 (germline): DFQATT, SNEGSKA (reference sequence). V lost 3 bases and J 0 bases, leaving 3 bases between the germline ends. The CDR3 is 12 residues long.